This TCR beta chain is from a study of blood T cell repertoires in COVID-19. Study information: Acute-phase and convalescent COVID-19 samples originated in the United States, Italy and Spain. PBMCs, B-cell-depleted T cells, or T cells were the source of the cDNA or gDNA that made up the material.

This CDR3 has 18 amino acids. Germline V gives CDR1 SGHTA, CDR2 FQGNSA. V dropped 0 bases and J dropped 0 bases, with 15 bases sitting between them. Methods used by the authors: Reference gene primer amplification in the assay estimated nucleated cell counts. Libraries were prepared by immunoSEQ multiplex PCR; TCRdb keeps only in-frame clonotypes and omits some of them. Clone size and V and J calls were adopted from that table, with D and trimming inferred from the DNA. The sample has some 100,000 clones; roughly 88% are singletons. The origin of this receptor is a human donor in a cohort sampled during active COVID-19. The sequenced sample was peripheral blood. The V call is TRBV7-2, the J call TRBJ1-3; D is undetermined. The CDR3 sequence is CASSLAGTDTLSGNTIYF. The CDR3 nucleotides are TGTGCCAGCAGCTTAGCAGGTACTGACACTCTCTCTGGAAACACCATATATTTT.